This T cell receptor (beta chain) came from a study of cytomegalovirus exposure and HLA in healthy donors. The germline CDR1 and CDR2 sequences are GTSNPN and SVGIG (reference sequence). The CDR3 sequence is 14 residues long. The V end was cut by 3 bases, the J end by 5 bases, with 17 bases between. Only in-frame clones appear in the TCRdb table, and some are missing; sequencing was by immunoSEQ multiplex PCR. The sample shows about 150,000 clones, roughly 91% of them seen only once. The sequence was collected from a woman under 30 in good health and CMV-seropositive. Sequencing was done on a sample of PBMCs. The V and J genes are TRBV30 and TRBJ2-7; a possible D gene is TRBD1 (5 bases). This CDR3 reads CAWSLFMGRDEQYF. CDR3 nucleotides: TGTGCCTGGAGCCTATTCATGGGGCGCGACGAGCAGTACTTC. Using reference TRBV30 and TRBJ2-7 for the parts outside the CDR3, the full variable domain is SQTIHQWPATLVQPVGSPLSLECTVEGTSNPNLYWYRQAAGRGLQLLFYSVGIGQISSEVPQNLSASRPQDRQFILSSKKLLLSDSGFYLCAWSLFMGRDEQYFGPGTRLTVT.